Described below is a single T cell receptor beta chain sequence and its context. Its antigen is unidentified. This sample was included in a study of beta chain features in type 1 diabetes. Broader study findings: Naive, central memory and Treg TCRB repertoires seemed to resemble each other more closely in patients than they did in healthy donors. Among patients with Type 1 diabetes, TCRB CDR3s were moderately but significantly shorter in every one of the four CD4+ subsets. VDJ junctions sequenced from type 1 diabetes patients showed fewer insertions and more deletions.

There are 15 residues in the CDR3. The V and J ends lost 5 bases and 0 bases respectively, with 11 bases between them. CDR1 and CDR2 from the germline V gene are SEHNR and FQNEAQ (reference sequence). Naive, central memory, regulatory and stem cell-like memory cells within the CD4+ compartment were sorted using CD45RO/CCR7/CD25/CD127/CD95/CD27. What was sequenced were expressed TCRB transcripts, since all of the isolated RNA had been reverse transcribed. Libraries were prepared by immunoSEQ multiplex PCR; TCRdb keeps only in-frame clonotypes and omits some of them. The data hold some 500,000 clones, with about an eighth observed a single time.

The receptor's source is a woman aged 18-29 years in good health. Sequencing used naive CD4+ T cells from blood. V gene TRBV7-9 combines with J gene TRBJ2-1; D is uncertain. The CDR3 is CASSKGISSYNEQFF. The CDR3 DNA sequence: TGTGCCAGCAGCAAAGGTATTAGCTCCTACAATGAGCAGTTCTTC.